This T cell receptor (beta chain) stems from a study of T cell changes during pregnancy in multiple sclerosis. TCRdb's table, derived via immunoSEQ multiplex PCR, lists solely in-frame clones and lacks some. Of under 95,000 clones in the sample, around 95% were seen once. The CDR3 runs 14 residues. V was trimmed by 6 bases and J by 0 bases, leaving 9 bases between them. CDR1 SNHLY and CDR2 FYNNEI come from the germline V gene. V and J are TRBV2 and TRBJ1-5; TRBD1 might be the D (5 bases). The specimen was peripheral blood, collected in the second trimester of pregnancy. The TCR originated in a female donor in good health, enrolled as a control in a pregnancy study. The CDR3 is CASRADSSNQPQHF. CDR3 sequence (DNA): TGTGCCAGCAGAGCCGACAGTAGCAATCAGCCCCAGCATTTT.